This T cell receptor beta chain comes out of a study of blood T cell repertoires in COVID-19. Original methodology: Estimates of nucleated cell counts were drawn from the amplification of reference gene primers. TCRdb's table, derived via immunoSEQ multiplex PCR, lists solely in-frame clones and lacks some. The D gene and trimming were derived from the DNA, and the V and J assignments and clone size from that table. This sample has around 75,000 clones; 79% occur once, and the top ten carry 5.4%. The CDR3 has 15 residues. V shed 6 bases and J shed 2 bases, with 19 bases lying between them. The germline gives CDR1 GTSNPN, CDR2 SVGIG (reference sequence).

This TCR was sampled from a woman over 75 with active or convalescent COVID-19. Material: peripheral blood. The V call is TRBV30, the J call TRBJ1-2; D unresolved. The CDR3 here is CACLGPPDPNYGYTF. CDR3 DNA sequence: TGTGCCTGCCTAGGCCCCCCCGACCCAAACTATGGCTACACCTTC.